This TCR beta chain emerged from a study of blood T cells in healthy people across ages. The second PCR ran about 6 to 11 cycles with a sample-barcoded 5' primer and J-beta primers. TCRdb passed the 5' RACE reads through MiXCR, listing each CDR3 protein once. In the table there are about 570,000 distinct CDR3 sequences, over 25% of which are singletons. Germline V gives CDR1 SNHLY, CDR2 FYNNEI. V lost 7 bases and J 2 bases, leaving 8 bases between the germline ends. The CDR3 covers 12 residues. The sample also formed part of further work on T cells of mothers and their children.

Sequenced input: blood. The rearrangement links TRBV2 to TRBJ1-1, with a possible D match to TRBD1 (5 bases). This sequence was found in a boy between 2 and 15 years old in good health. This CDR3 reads CASKTANTEAFF. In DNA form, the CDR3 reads TGTGCCAGCAAGACAGCTAACACTGAAGCTTTCTTT. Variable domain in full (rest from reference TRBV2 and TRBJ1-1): EPEVTQTPSHQVTQMGQEVILRCVPISNHLYFYWYRQILGQKVEFLVSFYNNEISEKSEIFDDQFSVERPDGSNFTLKIRSTKLEDSAMYFCASKTANTEAFFGQGTRLTVV.